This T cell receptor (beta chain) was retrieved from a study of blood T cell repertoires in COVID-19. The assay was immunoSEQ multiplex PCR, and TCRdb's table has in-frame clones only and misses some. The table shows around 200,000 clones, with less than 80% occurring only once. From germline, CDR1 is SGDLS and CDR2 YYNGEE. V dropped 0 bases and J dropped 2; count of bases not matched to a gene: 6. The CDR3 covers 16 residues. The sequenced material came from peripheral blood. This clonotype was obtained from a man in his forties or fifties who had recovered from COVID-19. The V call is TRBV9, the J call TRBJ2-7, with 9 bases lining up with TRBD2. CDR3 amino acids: CASSVESGRIPYEQYF. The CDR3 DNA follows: TGTGCCAGCAGCGTAGAAAGCGGGAGGATTCCCTACGAGCAGTACTTC.